The entry that follows covers one T cell receptor (beta chain) sequence. Its antigen is unidentified. The data stem from a study of T cell clonotyping in hematopoietic cell transplantation. Whole-study results and caveats: At the given depth, recipient repertoires were over 97% de novo clonotypes. Pathologically expanded recipient clonotypes increased progressively from day 30 to day 180 as diversity fell. Without cell sorting, CD4 versus CD8 contributions remain unresolved.

Germline CDR1 and CDR2: MGHDK and SYGVNS. Trimming removed 9 bases at V and 4 bases at J, with 19 bases between. CDR3 length: 15 residues. Only in-frame clones appear in the TCRdb table, and some are missing; sequencing was by immunoSEQ multiplex PCR. The repertoire includes some 13,000 clones, over 75% of them detected once, and over 0.95% sits in the top ten. The sequenced sample consisted of peripheral blood mononuclear cells. This TCR derives from a man aged 25 to 40 in good health. Some clones in this sample may be carry-over from other donors' samples. The chain links TRBV25-1 to TRBJ2-1, with a tentative D call TRBD1 (5 bases). The CDR3 DNA is TGTGCCAGTAAACAACCCTTTGGGGCTTACAATGAGCAGTTCTTC. Translated, it gives CASKQPFGAYNEQFF.